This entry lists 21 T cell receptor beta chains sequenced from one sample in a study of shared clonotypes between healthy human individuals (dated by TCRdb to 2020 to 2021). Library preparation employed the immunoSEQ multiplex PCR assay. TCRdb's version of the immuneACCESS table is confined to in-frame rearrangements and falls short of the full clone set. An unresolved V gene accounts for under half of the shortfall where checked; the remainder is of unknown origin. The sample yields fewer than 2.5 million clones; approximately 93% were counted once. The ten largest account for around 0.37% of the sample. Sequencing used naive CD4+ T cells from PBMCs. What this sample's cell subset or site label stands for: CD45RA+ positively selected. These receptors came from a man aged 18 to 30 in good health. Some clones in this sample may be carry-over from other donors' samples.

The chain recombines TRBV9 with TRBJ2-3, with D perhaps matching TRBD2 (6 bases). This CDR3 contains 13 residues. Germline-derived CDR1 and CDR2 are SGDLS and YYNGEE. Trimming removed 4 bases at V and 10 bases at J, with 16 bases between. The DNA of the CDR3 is TGTGCCAGCAGCCCCCAGTTGGGGACTGCGCAGTATTTT. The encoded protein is CASSPQLGTAQYF.

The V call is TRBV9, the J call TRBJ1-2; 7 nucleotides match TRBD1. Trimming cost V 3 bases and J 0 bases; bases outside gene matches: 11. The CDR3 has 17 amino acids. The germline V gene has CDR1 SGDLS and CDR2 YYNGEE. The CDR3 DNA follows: TGTGCCAGCAGCGGGGCCCTCACAGGGGCAGCTAACTATGGCTACACCTTC. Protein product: CASSGALTGAANYGYTF.

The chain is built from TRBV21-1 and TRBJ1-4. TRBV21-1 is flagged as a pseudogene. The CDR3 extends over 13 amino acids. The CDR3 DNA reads TGTGCCAGCAGATGCCGGACTAATGAAAAACTGTTTTTT. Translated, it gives CASRCRTNEKLFF.

Here the CDR3 reads CASSQRTGALETQYF. For the CDR3, the DNA is TGTGCCAGCAGCCAGCGGACAGGGGCGTTAGAGACCCAGTACTTC. This chain joins TRBV7-3 and TRBJ2-5, with 9 bases fitting TRBD1. The germline gives CDR1 SGHTA, CDR2 FQGTGA. This CDR3 contains 15 residues. The ends lost 5 bases at V and 4 bases at J; junction bases unmatched: 8.

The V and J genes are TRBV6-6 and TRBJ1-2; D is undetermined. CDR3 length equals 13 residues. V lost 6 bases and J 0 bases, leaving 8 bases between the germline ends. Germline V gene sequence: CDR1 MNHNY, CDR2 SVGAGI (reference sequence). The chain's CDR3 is CASRTQANYGYTF. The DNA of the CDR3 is TGTGCCAGCAGAACGCAGGCTAACTATGGCTACACCTTC.

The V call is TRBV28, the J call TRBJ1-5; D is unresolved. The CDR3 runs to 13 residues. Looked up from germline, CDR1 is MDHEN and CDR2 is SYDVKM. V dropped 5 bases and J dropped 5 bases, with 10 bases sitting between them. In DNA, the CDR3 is TGTGCCAGCAGTCCTCACTATTATCAGCCCCAGCATTTT. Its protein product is CASSPHYYQPQHF.

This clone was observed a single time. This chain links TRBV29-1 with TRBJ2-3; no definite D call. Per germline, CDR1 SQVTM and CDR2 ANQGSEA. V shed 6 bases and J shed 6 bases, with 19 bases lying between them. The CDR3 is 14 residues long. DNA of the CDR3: TGCAGCGTGGCCGCCCTTGGTCAACGGGATACGCAGTATTTT. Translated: CSVAALGQRDTQYF.

The CDR3 sequence is CASSIIAGGGYEQYF. CDR3 DNA sequence: TGTGCCAGTAGTATAATAGCGGGAGGAGGTTACGAGCAGTACTTC. The rearrangement links TRBV19 to TRBJ2-7, with 10 bases identical to TRBD2. Germline-derived CDR1 and CDR2 are LNHDA and SQIVND (reference sequence). The CDR3 sequence is 15 residues long. The V and J ends lost 2 bases and 4 bases, in that order; junction bases with no gene match: 5.

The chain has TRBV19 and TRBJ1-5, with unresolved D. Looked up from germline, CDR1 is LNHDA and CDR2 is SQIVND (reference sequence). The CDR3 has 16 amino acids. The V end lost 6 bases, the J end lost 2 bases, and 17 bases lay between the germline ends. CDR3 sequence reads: CASSVTSPTGNQPQHF. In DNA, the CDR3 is TGTGCCAGTAGCGTGACATCCCCGACGGGCAATCAGCCCCAGCATTTT.

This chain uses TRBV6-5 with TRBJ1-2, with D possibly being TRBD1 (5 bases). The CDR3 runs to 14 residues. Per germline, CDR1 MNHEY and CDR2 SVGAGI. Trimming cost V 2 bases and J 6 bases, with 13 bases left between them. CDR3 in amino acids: CASSYRPRGDGYTF. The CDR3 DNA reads TGTGCCAGCAGTTACCGACCCCGGGGGGATGGCTACACCTTC.

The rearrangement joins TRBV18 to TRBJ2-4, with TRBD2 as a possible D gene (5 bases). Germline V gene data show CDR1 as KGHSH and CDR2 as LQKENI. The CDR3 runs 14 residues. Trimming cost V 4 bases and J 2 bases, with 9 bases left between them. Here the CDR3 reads CASSQPGSKNIQYF. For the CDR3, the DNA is TGTGCCAGCTCACAGCCGGGGTCCAAAAACATTCAGTACTTC.

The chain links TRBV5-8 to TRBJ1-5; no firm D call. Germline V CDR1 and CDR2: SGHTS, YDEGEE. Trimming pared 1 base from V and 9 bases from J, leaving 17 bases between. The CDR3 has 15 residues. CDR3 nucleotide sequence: TGTGCCAGCAGCTTGAGAATCAAGCTATTAGGGCCCCAGCATTTT. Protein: CASSLRIKLLGPQHF.

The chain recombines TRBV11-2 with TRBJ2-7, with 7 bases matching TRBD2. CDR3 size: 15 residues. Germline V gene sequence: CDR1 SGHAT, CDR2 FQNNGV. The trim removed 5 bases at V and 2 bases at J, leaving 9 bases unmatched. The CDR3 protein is CASSPLAGYTYEQYF. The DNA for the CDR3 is TGTGCCAGCAGCCCATTAGCGGGCTACACCTACGAGCAGTACTTC.

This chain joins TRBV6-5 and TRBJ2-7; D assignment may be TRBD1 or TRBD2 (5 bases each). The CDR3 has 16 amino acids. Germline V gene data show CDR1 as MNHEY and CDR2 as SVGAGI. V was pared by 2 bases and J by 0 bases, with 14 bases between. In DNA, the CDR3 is TGTGCCAGCAGTTACGGGACGGGAACAAGCTCCTACGAGCAGTACTTC. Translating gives CASSYGTGTSSYEQYF.

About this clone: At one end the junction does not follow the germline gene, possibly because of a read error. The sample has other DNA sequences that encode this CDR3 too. CDR3 nucleotide sequence: TGTGCCAGCAGCTTAGGACGGGACAGGGCGGGCTATGGCTACACCTTT. Translating gives CASSLGRDRAGYGYTF. This chain joins TRBV11-2 and TRBJ1-2, with 9 bases matching TRBD1. From germline, CDR1 is SGHAT and CDR2 FQNNGV. CDR3 size: 16 residues. Full variable domain (missing parts from reference TRBV11-2 and TRBJ1-2): EAGVAQSPRYKIIEKRQSVAFWCNPISGHATLYWYQQILGQGPKLLIQFQNNGVVDDSQLPKDRFSAERLKGVDSTLKIQPAKLEDSAVYLCASSLGRDRAGYGYTFGSGTRLTVV.

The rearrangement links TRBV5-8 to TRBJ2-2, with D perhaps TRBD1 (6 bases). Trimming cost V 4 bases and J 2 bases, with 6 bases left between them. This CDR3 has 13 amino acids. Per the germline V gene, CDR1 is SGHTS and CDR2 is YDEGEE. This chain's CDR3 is CASSGTNTGELFF. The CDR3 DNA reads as TGTGCCAGCAGCGGGACAAACACCGGGGAGCTGTTTTTT.

The CDR3 sequence: CASSLLSPGVNWGSSGYTF. In DNA form, the CDR3 reads TGTGCCAGCAGCTTATTGAGCCCTGGGGTGAACTGGGGGTCCAGTGGCTACACCTTC. The chain links TRBV7-9 to TRBJ1-2; tentatively, D is TRBD1 (5 bases). The germline V gene has CDR1 SEHNR and CDR2 FQNEAQ (reference sequence). The length of the CDR3 is 19 residues. Between the trimmed V and J ends, which lost 2 bases and 7 bases, there was a span of 29 bases.

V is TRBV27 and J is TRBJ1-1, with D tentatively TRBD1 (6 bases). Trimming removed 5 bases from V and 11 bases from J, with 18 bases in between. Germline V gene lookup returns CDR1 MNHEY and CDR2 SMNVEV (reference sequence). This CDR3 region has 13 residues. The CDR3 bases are TGTGCCAGCAGTCCGTTAGACAGGTATCGGGCTTTCTTT. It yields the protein CASSPLDRYRAFF.

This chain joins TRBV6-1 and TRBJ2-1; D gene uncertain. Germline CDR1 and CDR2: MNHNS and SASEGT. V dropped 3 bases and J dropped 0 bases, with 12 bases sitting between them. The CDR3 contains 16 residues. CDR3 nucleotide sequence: TGTGCCAGCAGTGACAGGATAACTCCCTCCTACAATGAGCAGTTCTTC. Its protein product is CASSDRITPSYNEQFF.

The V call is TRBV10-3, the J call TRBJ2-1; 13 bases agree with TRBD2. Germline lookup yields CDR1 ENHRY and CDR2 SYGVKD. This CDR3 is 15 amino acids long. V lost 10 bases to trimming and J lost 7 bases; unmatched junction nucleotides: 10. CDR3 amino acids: CATRGTSGTKNEQFF. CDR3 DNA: TGTGCCACCAGAGGGACTAGCGGGACTAAAAATGAGCAGTTCTTC.

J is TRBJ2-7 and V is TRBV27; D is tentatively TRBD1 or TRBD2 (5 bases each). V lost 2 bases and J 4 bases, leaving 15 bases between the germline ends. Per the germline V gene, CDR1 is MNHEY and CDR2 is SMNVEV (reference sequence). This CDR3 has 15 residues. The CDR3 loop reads CASSLRTGRTYEQYF. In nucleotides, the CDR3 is TGTGCCAGCAGTTTACGGACGGGACGGACTTACGAGCAGTACTTC.